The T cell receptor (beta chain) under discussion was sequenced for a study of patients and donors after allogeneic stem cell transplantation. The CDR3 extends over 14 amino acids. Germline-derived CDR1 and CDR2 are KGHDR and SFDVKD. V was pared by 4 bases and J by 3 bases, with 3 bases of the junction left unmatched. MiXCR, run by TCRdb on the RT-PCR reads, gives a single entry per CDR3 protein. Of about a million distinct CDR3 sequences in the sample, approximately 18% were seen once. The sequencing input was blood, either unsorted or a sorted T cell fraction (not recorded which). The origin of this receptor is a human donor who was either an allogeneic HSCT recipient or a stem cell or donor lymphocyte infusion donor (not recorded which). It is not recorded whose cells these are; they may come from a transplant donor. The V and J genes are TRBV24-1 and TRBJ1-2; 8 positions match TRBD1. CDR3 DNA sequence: TGTGCCACCAGTGACCCGACAGGGGACTATGGCTACACCTTC. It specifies CATSDPTGDYGYTF.